This TCR beta chain was recovered during a study of post-analysis software for immune sequencing data. Findings and caveats of the study: Four to six TRBV segments, including TRBV5-6, TRBV5-1 and TRBV20-1, were more frequent in patients than controls.

CDR1 SGHTA and CDR2 FQGNSA come from the germline V gene. The CDR3 sequence is 14 residues long. With 3 bases removed from V and 6 bases from J, the gap between germline ends came to 12 bases. For this clonotype: Its antigen is currently unknown.

Incorporated into the TCR beta cDNA libraries were unique molecular identifiers, which served to reduce PCR and sequencing biases. TCRdb re-called the PCR reads with MiXCR, one entry per CDR3 protein. The data contain more than 350,000 distinct CDR3 sequences, approximately 37% of them singletons. The V call is TRBV7-2, the J call TRBJ1-5; D is undetermined. Input material: blood. The receptor comes from a girl aged 2-10 years with multiple sclerosis. Here the CDR3 DNA reads TGTGCCAGCAGCTTGAAGGGTTATAGTCAGCCCCAGCATTTT. This encodes CASSLKGYSQPQHF.